The clone carrying this TCR beta chain was recorded a few times. This CDR3 has 16 amino acids. J was trimmed by 8 bases and V by 10 bases; bases with no gene match: 16. Per the germline V gene, CDR1 is SNHLY and CDR2 is FYNNEI. Each CDR3 protein gets one entry after TCRdb re-called the 5' RACE reads with MiXCR. The sample lists approximately 350,000 distinct CDR3 sequences, about an eighth occurring once. This record comes from a study of T-cell memory formation after mild COVID-19. The TCR originated in a man between 18 and 29 years old who had mild COVID-19 (a few samples of this study predate the infection). Cell type and time point are not known. The sequenced material came from PBMCs or a T cell subset sorted from them (not recorded which). The rearrangement uses TRBV2 and TRBJ1-3; the match to TRBD1 covers 11 bases. The CDR3 region is CAITPKWDRGGDTIYF. In DNA form, the CDR3 reads TGTGCCATCACCCCCAAATGGGACAGGGGGGGGGACACCATATATTTT.